Listed below are T cell receptor beta chains from one sample, sequenced in a study of CD8+CD57+ T cells in acquired aplastic anemia. One entry per CDR3 protein results from TCRdb running MiXCR on the reads. The data hold roughly 150,000 distinct CDR3 sequences, with roughly 48% observed a single time. The sequencing input was sorted CD4+, CD8+, or CD8+CD57+ T cells (not recorded which) from PBMCs. The receptors shown here come from a human donor in good health. The CDR3 runs from the conserved cysteine through the conserved F or W. The order of the fields is D gene, V gene, J gene, clone size, CDR3 protein, CDR3 DNA. D genes are given only for firm matches. Some rows have no size entry. The others give once, few or many, or a class for an expanded clone.

.	TRBV11-2	TRBJ1-2	.	CASSEWVQSTDYGYTF	TGTGCCAGCAGCGAATGGGTTCAGTCGACCGACTATGGCTACACCTTC
.	TRBV12-3/TRBV12-4	TRBJ2-4	.	CASSLRGNGAGVVKNIQYF	TGTGCCAGCAGTTTAAGGGGGAACGGGGCGGGGGTGGTCAAAAACATTCAGTACTTC
TRBD2	TRBV5-1	TRBJ2-3	many	CASSLGGRGRTDTQYF	TGCGCCAGCAGCTTGGGAGGGCGGGGGAGAACAGATACGCAGTATTTT
TRBD1	TRBV2	TRBJ2-2	many	CASRGQGDTGELFF	TGTGCCAGCAGGGGACAGGGGGACACCGGGGAGCTGTTTTTT
TRBD1	TRBV15	TRBJ1-1	.	CATSGGRQGAMAFF	TGTGCCACCAGCGGGGGCAGACAGGGGGCTATGGCTTTCTTT
.	TRBV14	TRBJ2-2	.	CASSHGRTRLEHGELFF	TGTGCCAGCAGCCACGGAAGGACCAGGCTGGAACACGGGGAGCTGTTTTTT
.	TRBV5-5	TRBJ1-2	many	CASSLAGANYGYTF	TGTGCCAGCAGCTTGGCGGGAGCTAACTATGGCTACACCTTC
.	TRBV5-1	TRBJ2-5	many	CASSLNQETQYF	TGCGCCAGCAGCTTAAACCAAGAGACCCAGTACTTC
TRBD1	TRBV28	TRBJ2-7	.	CASNTQAGGVYEQYF	TGTGCCAGCAATACCCAGGCAGGGGGCGTCTACGAGCAGTACTTC
.	TRBV2	TRBJ1-3	many	CASSGMTGGNTIYF	TGTGCCAGCAGTGGAATGACAGGAGGGAACACCATATATTTT
.	TRBV28	TRBJ1-6	many	CASSPPGFMAPLHF	TGTGCCAGCAGTCCTCCGGGGTTCATGGCACCCCTCCACTTT
.	TRBV15	TRBJ2-1	.	CATSRGQLDEQFF	TGTGCCACCAGCAGAGGACAGCTCGATGAGCAGTTCTTC
TRBD2	TRBV4-1	TRBJ2-7	many	CASSQVPGRASSEQYF	TGCGCCAGCAGCCAAGTCCCCGGGAGGGCCTCTAGCGAGCAGTACTTC
.	TRBV10-3	TRBJ2-4	.	CAIKDRAKNIQYF	TGTGCCATCAAGGATCGAGCCAAAAACATTCAGTACTTC
.	TRBV11-3	TRBJ2-7	once	CASSLAWGQAYEQYF	TGTGCCAGCAGCTTGGCATGGGGACAAGCCTACGAGCAGTACTTC
.	TRBV2	TRBJ1-6	many	CASTRDNSPLHF	TGTGCCAGCACCAGGGATAATTCACCCCTCCACTTT
.	TRBV24-1	TRBJ2-5	.	CATSVQSGTQETQYF	TGTGCCACCAGTGTCCAATCAGGGACCCAAGAGACCCAGTACTTC
.	TRBV2	TRBJ2-7	.	CASSAPAGANYEQYF	TGTGCCAGCTCAGCCCCGGCGGGGGCAAACTACGAGCAGTACTTC
TRBD2	TRBV20-1	TRBJ2-1	once	CSAPLAGGYEQFF	TGCAGTGCCCCACTAGCGGGGGGCTATGAGCAGTTCTTC
.	TRBV7-2	TRBJ2-2	.	CASSLAKSGAAGELFF	TGTGCCAGCAGCTTAGCGAAATCGGGGGCAGCCGGGGAGCTGTTTTTT
.	TRBV7-2	TRBJ2-5	many	CASSFAGETQYF	TGTGCCAGCAGCTTTGCAGGGGAGACCCAGTACTTC
.	TRBV24-1	TRBJ2-7	few	CATSRTHNEQYF	TGTGCCACCAGTAGAACCCACAACGAGCAGTACTTC
TRBD1	TRBV4-2	TRBJ2-7	.	CASSHNRGVRDEQYF	TGTGCCAGCAGCCACAACAGGGGGGTCCGAGACGAGCAGTACTTC
TRBD1	TRBV19	TRBJ1-6	many	CASSGPGQNNSPLHF	TGTGCCAGTAGCGGACCGGGACAGAATAATTCACCCCTCCACTTT
.	TRBV10-3	TRBJ1-5	once	CAISGTDNQPQHF	TGTGCCATCAGTGGGACGGATAATCAGCCCCAGCATTTT
TRBD2	TRBV5-1	TRBJ2-1	.	CASSLGSGRYNEQFF	TGCGCCAGCAGCTTGGGCAGCGGGAGATACAATGAGCAGTTCTTC
.	TRBV10-3	TRBJ1-3	.	CAISEIGNTIYF	TGTGCCATCAGTGAGATCGGAAACACCATATATTTT
.	TRBV19	TRBJ1-1	.	CASSFHSTVNTEAFF	TGTGCCAGTAGTTTCCATTCCACGGTCAACACTGAAGCTTTCTTT
TRBD2	TRBV9	TRBJ2-2	many	CASRAGGKNTGELFF	TGTGCCAGCAGAGCGGGGGGCAAGAACACCGGGGAGCTGTTTTTT
.	TRBV30	TRBJ1-1	.	CAWSVGNTEAFF	TGTGCCTGGAGTGTGGGTAACACTGAAGCTTTCTTT